This T cell receptor beta chain was captured in a study of T cell repertoires in cytomegalovirus infection. Study-wide background: Indicated by public TCR beta signatures were CMV infection and matching HLA type. Study outcomes and limitations: Based on cumulative public TCR beta family frequency, carriers of CMV plus the relevant HLA were identified.

One entry per CDR3 protein, called by TCRdb with MiXCR from the reads. The table records approximately 500,000 distinct CDR3 sequences, approximately 10% of them present only once. This clonotype has at least ten counts. Its antigen is not identified. Germline CDR1 and CDR2: SGHVS and FQNEAQ. V lost 4 bases, J lost 3 bases, and 15 bases lay in between. The CDR3 totals 15 residues. Sequences were obtained from PBMCs. The clonotype was recovered from a human donor in good health (CMV status not recorded). Some clones in this sample may be carry-over from other donors' samples. The rearrangement links TRBV7-8 to TRBJ1-1, with D perhaps matching TRBD1 (6 bases). Written as DNA, the CDR3 is TGTGCCAGCAGCTCCCGGGGGGGCAGGGACACTGAAGCTTTCTTT. Translating it yields CASSSRGGRDTEAFF.